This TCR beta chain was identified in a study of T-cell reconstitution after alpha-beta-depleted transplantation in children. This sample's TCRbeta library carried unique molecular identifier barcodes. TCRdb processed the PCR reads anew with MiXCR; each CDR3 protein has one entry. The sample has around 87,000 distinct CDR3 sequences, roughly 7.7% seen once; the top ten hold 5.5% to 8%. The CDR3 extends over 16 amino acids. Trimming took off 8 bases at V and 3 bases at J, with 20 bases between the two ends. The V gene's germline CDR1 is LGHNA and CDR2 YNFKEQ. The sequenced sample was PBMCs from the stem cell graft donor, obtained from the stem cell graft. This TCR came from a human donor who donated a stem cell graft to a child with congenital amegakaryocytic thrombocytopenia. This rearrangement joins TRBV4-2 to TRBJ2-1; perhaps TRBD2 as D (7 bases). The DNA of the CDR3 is TGTGCCAGCGAAGTATCCGCGGGGGCAAACTACAATGAGCAGTTCTTC. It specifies CASEVSAGANYNEQFF.